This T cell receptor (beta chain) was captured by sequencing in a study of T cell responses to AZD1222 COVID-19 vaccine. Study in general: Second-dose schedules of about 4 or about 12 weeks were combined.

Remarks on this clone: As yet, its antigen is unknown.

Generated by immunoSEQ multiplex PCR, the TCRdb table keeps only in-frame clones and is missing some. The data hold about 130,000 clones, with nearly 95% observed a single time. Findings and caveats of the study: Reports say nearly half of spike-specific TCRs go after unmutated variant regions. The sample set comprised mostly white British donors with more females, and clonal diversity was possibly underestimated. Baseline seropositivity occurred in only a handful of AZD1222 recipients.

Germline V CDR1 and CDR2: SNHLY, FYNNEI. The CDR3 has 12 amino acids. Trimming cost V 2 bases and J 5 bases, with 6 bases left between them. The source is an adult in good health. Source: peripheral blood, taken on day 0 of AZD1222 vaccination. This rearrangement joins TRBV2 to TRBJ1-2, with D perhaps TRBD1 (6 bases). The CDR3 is CASSETGYGYTF. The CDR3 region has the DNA TGTGCCAGCAGTGAAACAGGGTATGGCTACACCTTC.